The 12 T cell receptor beta chains given below trace back to one sample, sequenced in a study of blood T cell repertoires in COVID-19 (dated by TCRdb to the early 2020s). Library prep was done by the immunoSEQ multiplex PCR assay. TCRdb holds this immuneACCESS table with in-frame rearrangements only. Some clones are missing; in checked studies, unresolved V genes explain under half, and the rest has no known cause. The sample has 100,000 to 150,000 clones on record, about 86% of them singletons. The ten most abundant clones make up around 4.1% of the sample. Material for sequencing was peripheral blood. These receptors were collected from a woman in her 50s with acute or convalescent COVID-19.

The chain recombines TRBV27 with TRBJ1-1; D uncertain. Germline assignment: CDR1 MNHEY and CDR2 SMNVEV (reference sequence). The CDR3 is 14 residues long. Between the trimmed V and J ends, which lost 7 bases and 4 bases, there was a span of 16 bases. CDR3 coding DNA: TGTGCCAGCATCCCACTTTTCGGGGTCACTGAAGCTTTCTTT. Translating it yields CASIPLFGVTEAFF.

This clone has a single count. The chain links TRBV7-9 to TRBJ2-7, with 9 positions matching TRBD1. V gave up 4 bases and J gave up 0 bases; unmatched junction bases: 4. The CDR3 runs 15 residues. CDR1 is SEHNR, CDR2 FQNEAQ, per germline (reference sequence). The CDR3: CASSSQTGGSYEQYF. The CDR3 nucleotides read TGTGCCAGCAGCTCTCAGACAGGGGGCTCCTACGAGCAGTACTTC.

The J gene is TRBJ1-1, the V gene TRBV28; the D gene is possibly TRBD1 (5 bases). The CDR3 totals 16 residues. Germline assignment: CDR1 MDHEN and CDR2 SYDVKM. Trimming removed 4 bases at V and 1 base at J, with 16 bases between. CDR3 sequence reads: CASSSPARVGNTEAFF. The CDR3 DNA reads TGTGCCAGCAGTTCTCCCGCCAGGGTGGGGAACACTGAAGCTTTCTTT. The entire variable domain, with the rest obtained from reference TRBV28 and TRBJ1-1, is as follows: DVKVTQSSRYLVKRTGEKVFLECVQDMDHENMFWYRQDPGLGLRLIYFSYDVKMKEKGDIPEGYSVSREKKERFSLILESASTNQTSMYLCASSSPARVGNTEAFFGQGTRLTVV.

V usage is TRBV21-1 and J usage is TRBJ1-2; TRBD1 reflects the table's D call only, with no check against the DNA. TRBV21-1 is listed as a pseudogene. The CDR3 consists of 16 residues. CDR3 loop: CASSKEKSNRVGGYTF. The DNA for the CDR3 is TGTGCCAGCAGCAAGGAAAAGTCGAACAGGGTAGGTGGCTACACCTTC.

The chain combines TRBV28 with TRBJ1-2; TRBD1 is a possible D gene (6 bases). Germline assignment: CDR1 MDHEN and CDR2 SYDVKM. V lost 2 bases to trimming and J lost 4 bases, with 11 bases between them. The CDR3 consists of 14 residues. CDR3: CASSLGGQSYGYTF. The CDR3 DNA sequence: TGTGCCAGCAGTTTAGGCGGACAGTCCTATGGCTACACCTTC.

This clone was seen only a few times. This sequence joins TRBV7-9 and TRBJ1-1, with a possible D match to TRBD1 (5 bases). This CDR3 has 14 amino acids. The V gene's germline CDR1 is SEHNR and CDR2 FQNEAQ (reference sequence). V lost 6 bases and J 6 bases, leaving 17 bases between the germline ends. The CDR3 spells CASRVAGGEAEAFF. The CDR3 DNA reads TGTGCCAGCAGGGTAGCGGGGGGTGAGGCTGAAGCTTTCTTT. The whole variable domain, filled in from reference TRBV7-9 and TRBJ1-1, reads DTGVSQNPRHKITKRGQNVTFRCDPISEHNRLYWYRQTLGQGPEFLTYFQNEAQLEKSRLLSDRFSAERPKGSFSTLEIQRTEQGDSAMYLCASRVAGGEAEAFFGQGTRLTVV.

This chain uses TRBV6-1 with TRBJ2-1; a weak D match, TRBD2 (6 bases). V was clipped by 3 bases and J by 5 bases, with 14 bases between them. CDR3 length: 15 amino acids. The germline CDR1 and CDR2 sequences are MNHNS and SASEGT. This CDR3 reads CASSERLVGHNEQFF. The DNA for the CDR3 is TGTGCCAGCAGTGAGAGACTAGTCGGTCACAATGAGCAGTTCTTC.

The rearrangement links TRBV7-2 to TRBJ2-1; 12 bases map to TRBD2. From germline, CDR1 is SGHTA and CDR2 FQGNSA. This CDR3 has 17 residues. V dropped 5 bases and J dropped 3; count of bases not matched to a gene: 8. CDR3 DNA: TGTGCCAGCAGCCTCACCGGACTAGCGGGAAGCTACAATGAGCAGTTCTTC. This sequence encodes CASSLTGLAGSYNEQFF.

The rearrangement uses TRBV3-1 (or the pseudogene TRBV3-2) and TRBJ1-2; D not resolved. The CDR3 runs 16 residues. The germline V and J ends were trimmed by 1 base and 0 bases, with 12 bases remaining between them. The germline gives CDR1 LGHDT, CDR2 YNNKEL (reference sequence). CDR3 in amino acids: CASSQGFGGTNYGYTF. The DNA of the CDR3 is TGTGCCAGCAGCCAAGGTTTCGGCGGAACTAACTATGGCTACACCTTC.

V gene TRBV7-8 combines with J gene TRBJ1-1, with 11 bases matching TRBD1. In germline, CDR1 is SGHVS, CDR2 FQNEAQ. The CDR3 contains 14 residues. V lost 4 bases, J lost 5 bases, and 3 bases stayed unmatched. The DNA for the CDR3 is TGTGCCAGCAGCTCGGGACAGGGGGAAACTGAAGCTTTCTTT. It encodes CASSSGQGETEAFF.

This chain joins TRBV5-5 and TRBJ1-5; maybe TRBD1 (5 bases). The CDR3 covers 15 residues. CDR1 SGHKS and CDR2 YYEKEE come from the germline V gene (reference sequence). V was cut by 4 bases and J by 0 bases, with 11 bases left in between. CDR3 residues: CASSGGTHSNQPQHF. CDR3 DNA: TGTGCCAGCAGCGGAGGGACCCATAGCAATCAGCCCCAGCATTTT.

V and J are TRBV7-9 and TRBJ2-3; 9 bases map to TRBD1. Germline V gives CDR1 SEHNR, CDR2 FQNEAQ (reference sequence). The length of the CDR3 is 14 residues. V gave up 10 bases and J gave up 4 bases; unmatched junction bases: 9. The CDR3 is CATPGQGPPDTQYF. The CDR3 DNA reads as TGTGCCACCCCGGGACAGGGCCCCCCAGATACGCAGTATTTT.